Presented here are 12 T cell receptor beta chains from one specimen sequenced in a study of post-analysis software for immune sequencing data. Study outcomes and limitations: Patients carried a handful of TRBV segments more frequently than controls did, and TRBV5-6, TRBV5-1 and TRBV20-1 were among them.

Included in the TCR beta cDNA libraries were unique molecular identifiers. TCRdb reprocessed the PCR reads with MiXCR, giving one entry per CDR3 protein. The repertoire holds almost 700,000 distinct CDR3 sequences, with approximately 60% as singletons. The antigens for these receptors are not known. The sequenced material came from blood. Receptors were obtained from a girl aged 2 to 10 with multiple sclerosis.

This clonotype has at least ten counts. The chain links TRBV12-3 or TRBV12-4 to TRBJ2-7; 8 bases match TRBD1. The V segment lost 2 bases and the J segment 6 bases; nucleotides outside the gene matches: 0. This CDR3 spans 12 amino acids. The CDR3 sequence: CASSLTGGEQYF. CDR3 coding DNA: TGTGCCAGCAGTTTAACAGGGGGCGAGCAGTACTTC.

The rearrangement links TRBV27 to TRBJ2-1, with 10 bases aligning to TRBD2. Germline V lookup: CDR1 MNHEY, CDR2 SMNVEV (reference sequence). V gave up 8 bases and J gave up 0 bases; unmatched junction bases: 7. CDR3 length: 16 amino acids. The CDR3 reads CASSGLAASSYNEQFF. In DNA form, the CDR3 reads TGTGCCAGCTCTGGACTAGCGGCGAGCTCCTACAATGAGCAGTTCTTC.

CDR3 nucleotide sequence: TGTGCCAGCAGTGATAGGGGGGGCACAGGTGTTAAGCAGTTCTTC. Protein sequence: CASSDRGGTGVKQFF. V is TRBV6-6 and J is TRBJ2-1; D perhaps matches TRBD2 (7 bases). This CDR3 has 15 residues. The germline V gene has CDR1 MNHNY and CDR2 SVGAGI (reference sequence). The V end was cut by 5 bases, the J end by 11 bases, with 22 bases between.

The chain couples TRBV7-9 to TRBJ1-2; D is unclear. The CDR3 length is 13 residues. V was shortened by 11 bases and J by 1 base, with 14 bases between the two germline ends. Germline V gene data show CDR1 as SEHNR and CDR2 as FQNEAQ (reference sequence). CDR3 bases: TGTGCCGGGAGACCTACACTTAACTATGGCTACACCTTC. Protein product: CAGRPTLNYGYTF. Full variable domain (outside the CDR3, taken from reference TRBV7-9 and TRBJ1-2): DTGVSQNPRHKITKRGQNVTFRCDPISEHNRLYWYRQTLGQGPEFLTYFQNEAQLEKSRLLSDRFSAERPKGSFSTLEIQRTEQGDSAMYLCAGRPTLNYGYTFGSGTRLTVV.

As concerns this clonotype: Germline is not matched at one junction end, which may reflect a read error. The rearrangement links TRBV20-1 to TRBJ1-4; D is unresolved. This CDR3 is built from 14 residues. Germline lookup yields CDR1 DFQATT and CDR2 SNEGSKA (reference sequence). The CDR3 is CSAVGPSRYEKRFF. The CDR3 coding sequence is TGCAGTGCCGTTGGGCCCTCCCGGTACGAAAAACGGTTTTTT.

The chain is built from TRBV7-7 and TRBJ1-2; 7 nucleotides line up with TRBD1. CDR3 length: 15 amino acids. Per germline, CDR1 SSHAT and CDR2 FNYEAQ (reference sequence). After removal of 5 bases from V and 8 bases from J, the junction contained 14 bases not matched to a gene. The CDR3 reads CASSPTGARCCGYTF. CDR3 bases: TGTGCCAGCAGCCCTACAGGGGCAAGGTGTTGCGGCTACACCTTC.

The genes are TRBV20-1 and TRBJ2-1; D gene unclear. The CDR3 runs to 13 residues. Germline CDR1 is DFQATT and CDR2 is SNEGSKA (reference sequence). CDR3 sequence (DNA): TGCAGCCCAGTGGGATGGGGTACAAGTGAGCAGTTCTTC. Its protein product is CSPVGWGTSEQFF.

This chain joins TRBV6-1 and TRBJ2-3; no definite D call. The V gene lost 5 bases and the J gene lost 14 bases, with 11 bases spanning the gap. This CDR3 region has 10 residues. The V gene's germline CDR1 is MNHNS and CDR2 SASEGT. The CDR3 sequence: CASSFIYLYF. The CDR3 coding sequence is TGTGCCAGCAGTTTTATATACTTGTATTTT.

This chain links TRBV20-1 with TRBJ2-3; 14 bases line up with TRBD2. The CDR3 runs to 18 residues. With V trimmed by 5 bases and J by 7 bases, 17 bases remained unmatched. Germline V gives CDR1 DFQATT, CDR2 SNEGSKA (reference sequence). The chain's CDR3 is CSASYGTSGRSAGNTQYF. The DNA of the CDR3 is TGCAGTGCTTCTTACGGGACTAGCGGGAGAAGCGCGGGAAATACGCAGTATTTT.

The rearrangement joins TRBV13 to TRBJ2-5, with D perhaps matching TRBD2 (5 bases). Germline V CDR1 and CDR2: PRHDT, FYEKMQ (reference sequence). Trimming took 3 bases from V and 9 from J, leaving 11 bases between them. The CDR3 totals 12 residues. The DNA for the CDR3 is TGTGCCAGCAGCTTCCACGACGGGGCCCAGTACTTC. Amino acids: CASSFHDGAQYF.

The gene calls are TRBV6-6 and TRBJ2-7; 9 bases fit TRBD1. This CDR3 has 13 amino acids. CDR1 MNHNY and CDR2 SVGAGI come from the germline V gene (reference sequence). After removal of 7 bases from V and 3 bases from J, the junction contained 4 bases not matched to a gene. The CDR3 region is CASKLGQGYEQYF. The CDR3 coding sequence is TGTGCCAGCAAATTGGGACAGGGCTACGAGCAGTACTTC.

V and J are TRBV6-4 and TRBJ2-7; D possibly corresponds to TRBD2 (6 bases). Trimming removed 10 bases from V and 3 bases from J, with 16 bases in between. This CDR3 comprises 13 residues. Germline values: CDR1 MRHNA, CDR2 SNTAGT. The CDR3 region has the DNA TGTGCCACTATGGGACTCCAGATCTACGAGCAGTACTTC. Translation gives CATMGLQIYEQYF.